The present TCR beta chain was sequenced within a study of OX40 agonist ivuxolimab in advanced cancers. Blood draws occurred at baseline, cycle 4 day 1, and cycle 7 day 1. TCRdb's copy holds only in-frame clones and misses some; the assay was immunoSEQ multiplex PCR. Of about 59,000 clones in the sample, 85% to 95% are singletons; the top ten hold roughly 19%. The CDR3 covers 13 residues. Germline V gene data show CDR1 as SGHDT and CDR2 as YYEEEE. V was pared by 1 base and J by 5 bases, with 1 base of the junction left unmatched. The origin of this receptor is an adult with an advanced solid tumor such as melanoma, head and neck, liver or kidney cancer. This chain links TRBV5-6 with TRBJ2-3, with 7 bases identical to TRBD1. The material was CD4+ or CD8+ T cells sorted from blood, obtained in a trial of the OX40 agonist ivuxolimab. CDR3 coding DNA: TGTGCCAGCAGCTTGAGGGGGCTAGATACGCAGTATTTT. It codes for CASSLRGLDTQYF.